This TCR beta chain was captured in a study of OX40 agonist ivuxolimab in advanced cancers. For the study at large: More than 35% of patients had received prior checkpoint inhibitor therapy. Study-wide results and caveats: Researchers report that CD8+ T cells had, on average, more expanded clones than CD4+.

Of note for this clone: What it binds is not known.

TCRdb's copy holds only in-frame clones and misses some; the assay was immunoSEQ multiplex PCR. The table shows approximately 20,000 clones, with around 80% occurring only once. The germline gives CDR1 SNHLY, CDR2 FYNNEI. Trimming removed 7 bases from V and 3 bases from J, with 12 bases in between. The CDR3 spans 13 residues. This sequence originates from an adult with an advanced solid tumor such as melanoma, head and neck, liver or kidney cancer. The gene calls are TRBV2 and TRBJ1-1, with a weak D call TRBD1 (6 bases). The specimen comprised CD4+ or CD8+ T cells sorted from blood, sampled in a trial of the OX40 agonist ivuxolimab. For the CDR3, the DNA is TGTGCCAGCACCTCACAGGGCGACACTGAAGCTTTCTTT. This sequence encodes CASTSQGDTEAFF. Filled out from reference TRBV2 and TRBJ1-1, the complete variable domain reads EPEVTQTPSHQVTQMGQEVILRCVPISNHLYFYWYRQILGQKVEFLVSFYNNEISEKSEIFDDQFSVERPDGSNFTLKIRSTKLEDSAMYFCASTSQGDTEAFFGQGTRLTVV.